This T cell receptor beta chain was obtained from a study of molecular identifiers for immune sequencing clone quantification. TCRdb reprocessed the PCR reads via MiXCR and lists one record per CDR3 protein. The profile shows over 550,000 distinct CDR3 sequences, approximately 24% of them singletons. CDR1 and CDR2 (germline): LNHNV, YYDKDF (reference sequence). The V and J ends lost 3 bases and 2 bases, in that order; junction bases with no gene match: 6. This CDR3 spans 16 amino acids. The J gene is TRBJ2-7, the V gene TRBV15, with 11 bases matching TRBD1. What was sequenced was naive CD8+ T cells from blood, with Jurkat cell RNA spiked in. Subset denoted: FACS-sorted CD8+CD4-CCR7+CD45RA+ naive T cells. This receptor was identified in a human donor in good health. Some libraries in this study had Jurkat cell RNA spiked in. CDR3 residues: CATSRGQGGAAYEQYF. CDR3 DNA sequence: TGTGCCACCAGCAGGGGACAGGGGGGGGCTGCCTACGAGCAGTACTTC. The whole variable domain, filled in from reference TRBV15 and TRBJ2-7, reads DAMVIQNPRYQVTQFGKPVTLSCSQTLNHNVMYWYQQKSSQAPKLLFHYYDKDFNNEADTPDNFQSRRPNTSFCFLDIRSPGLGDTAMYLCATSRGQGGAAYEQYFGPGTRLTVT.